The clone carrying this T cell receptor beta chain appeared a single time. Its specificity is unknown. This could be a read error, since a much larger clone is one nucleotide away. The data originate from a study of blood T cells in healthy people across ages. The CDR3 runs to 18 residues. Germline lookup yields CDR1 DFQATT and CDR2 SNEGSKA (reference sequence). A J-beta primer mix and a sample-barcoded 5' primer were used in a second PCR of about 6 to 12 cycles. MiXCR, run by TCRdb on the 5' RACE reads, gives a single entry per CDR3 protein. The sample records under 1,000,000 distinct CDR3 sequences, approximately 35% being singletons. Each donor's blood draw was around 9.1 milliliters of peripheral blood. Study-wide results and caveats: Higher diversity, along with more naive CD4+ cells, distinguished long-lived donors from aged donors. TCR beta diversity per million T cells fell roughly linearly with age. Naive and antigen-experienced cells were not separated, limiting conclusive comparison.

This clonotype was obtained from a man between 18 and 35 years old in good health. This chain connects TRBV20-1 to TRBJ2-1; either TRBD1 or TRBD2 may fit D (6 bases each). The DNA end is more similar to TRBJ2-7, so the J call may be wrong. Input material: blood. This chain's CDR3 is CSARDSLEGGSFHNEQYF. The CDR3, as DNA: TGCAGTGCTAGAGATTCGTTGGAGGGGGGATCGTTCCACAATGAGCAGTACTTC.